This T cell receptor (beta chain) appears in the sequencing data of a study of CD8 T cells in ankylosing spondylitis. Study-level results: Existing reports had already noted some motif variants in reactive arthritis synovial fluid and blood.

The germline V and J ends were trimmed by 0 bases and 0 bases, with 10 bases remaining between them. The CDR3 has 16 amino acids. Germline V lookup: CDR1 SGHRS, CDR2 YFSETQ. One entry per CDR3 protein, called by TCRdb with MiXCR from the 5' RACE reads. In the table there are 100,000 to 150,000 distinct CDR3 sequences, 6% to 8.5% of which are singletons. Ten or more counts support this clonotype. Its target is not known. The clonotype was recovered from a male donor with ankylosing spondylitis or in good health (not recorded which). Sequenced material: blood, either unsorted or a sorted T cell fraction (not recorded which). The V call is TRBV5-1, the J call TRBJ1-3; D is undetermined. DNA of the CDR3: TGCGCCAGCAGCTTGGCCCCTCGTGGCTCTGGAAACACCATATATTTT. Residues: CASSLAPRGSGNTIYF.